These 16 T cell receptor beta chains originate from one sample sequenced in a study of CD8+ T cells in alopecia areata. RNA extraction was followed by reverse transcription into cDNA, which acted as the sequencing template. Clones were read by immunoSEQ multiplex PCR, and TCRdb kept only the in-frame ones, dropping some. The profile covers around 97,000 clones, with roughly 50% appearing a single time and 7.5% to 9% taken by the ten largest. The sequenced sample was CD4+ T cells sorted from blood. These receptors came from a human donor in good health.

The V call is TRBV28, the J call TRBJ1-1, with a possible D match to TRBD1 (5 bases). From germline, CDR1 is MDHEN and CDR2 SYDVKM. This CDR3 is 15 amino acids long. V gave up 9 bases and J gave up 1 base, with 18 bases separating them. CDR3 loop: CASRIEGLGNTEAFF. CDR3 in DNA: TGTGCCAGTAGAATTGAGGGGCTAGGGAACACTGAAGCTTTCTTT.

This clone was counted only a few times. This chain links TRBV27 with TRBJ2-7; D not certain. Germline V gives CDR1 MNHEY, CDR2 SMNVEV (reference sequence). Trimming took off 1 base at V and 0 bases at J, with 13 bases between the two ends. This CDR3 comprises 16 residues. DNA of the CDR3: TGTGCCAGCAGTTTATATCGTCAGACGTTCTCCTACGAGCAGTACTTC. It yields the protein CASSLYRQTFSYEQYF.

The chain combines TRBV5-4 with TRBJ2-3; D remains ambiguous. Germline V gene lookup returns CDR1 SGHNT and CDR2 YYREEE (reference sequence). V was pared by 0 bases and J by 7 bases, with 9 bases between. The CDR3 loop spans 13 amino acids. The CDR3 loop is CASSLALQNTQYF. CDR3 DNA sequence: TGTGCCAGCAGCTTGGCCCTACAAAATACGCAGTATTTT.

Comments on this clone: At one boundary the junction diverges from the germline segment, which might be a read error. CDR3 region: CASSQDGRGMNEQYF. Written as DNA, the CDR3 is TGTGCCAGCAGCCAAGATGGCAGGGGCATGAACGAGCAGTACTTC. This sequence joins TRBV4-1 and TRBJ2-7; weak D call: TRBD1 (6 bases). Looked up from germline, CDR1 is MGHRA and CDR2 is YSYEKL. The CDR3 is 15 residues long.

The rearrangement links TRBV5-1 to TRBJ2-5; the match to TRBD2 covers 7 bases. CDR3 length: 15 amino acids. Losses at the gene ends were 0 bases for V and 3 bases for J; bases not matched to a gene: 5. Germline assignment: CDR1 SGHRS and CDR2 YFSETQ. In DNA form, the CDR3 reads TGCGCCAGCAGCTTGGCATCGAGCGGGGAAGAGACCCAGTACTTC. Translating gives CASSLASSGEETQYF.

The sample holds a few counts of this clone. The rearrangement links TRBV10-1 to TRBJ2-3; 10 nucleotides agree with TRBD2. With 5 bases clipped from V and 3 bases from J, the junction kept 5 bases outside the gene matches. The germline gives CDR1 WNHNN, CDR2 SYGVQD (reference sequence). The CDR3 has 15 amino acids. The CDR3 spells CASSPGLAVTDTQYF. DNA of the CDR3: TGCGCCAGCAGTCCCGGACTAGCGGTTACAGATACGCAGTATTTT.

The rearrangement links TRBV29-1 to TRBJ2-3, with D perhaps TRBD2 (7 bases). The V gene lost 6 bases and the J gene lost 1 base, with 14 bases spanning the gap. The CDR3 consists of 14 residues. Germline V gene sequence: CDR1 SQVTM, CDR2 ANQGSEA. CDR3 DNA sequence: TGCAGCGTCCTAGAGGGGGGGCGCACAGATACGCAGTATTTT. Protein: CSVLEGGRTDTQYF.

V and J are TRBV9 and TRBJ2-7; TRBD2 might be the D (5 bases). Trimming pared 2 bases from V and 3 bases from J, leaving 15 bases between. CDR1 and CDR2 from the germline V gene are SGDLS and YYNGEE. This CDR3 has 15 amino acids. The CDR3 loop reads CASSVSPGSFYEQYF. The CDR3 DNA follows: TGTGCCAGCAGCGTCTCTCCGGGATCTTTCTACGAGCAGTACTTC.

The genes are TRBV7-2 and TRBJ2-7; 14 bases are a match to TRBD2. The CDR3 loop spans 18 amino acids. Germline V gene lookup returns CDR1 SGHTA and CDR2 FQGNSA. With V trimmed by 5 bases and J by 0 bases, 9 bases remained unmatched. The CDR3 DNA is TGTGCCAGCAGCCAATCCCGGGGGACTAGCGGGAGCTCCTACGAGCAGTACTTC. It specifies CASSQSRGTSGSSYEQYF.

In its sample, this clone was seen a few times. The CDR3 loop is CASHLGLAENIQYF. The CDR3 DNA reads TGTGCCAGCCACCTTGGACTAGCGGAAAACATTCAGTACTTC. The rearrangement uses TRBV2 and TRBJ2-4, with 10 positions matching TRBD2. The CDR3 is 14 residues long. V lost 8 bases and J lost 5; bases outside the gene matches: 6. Germline CDR1 is SNHLY and CDR2 is FYNNEI.

This rearrangement joins TRBV28 to TRBJ1-1; D may be TRBD1 (5 bases). This CDR3 comprises 16 residues. CDR1 MDHEN and CDR2 SYDVKM come from the germline V gene. V was cut by 7 bases and J by 10 bases, with 28 bases left in between. DNA for the CDR3: TGTGCCAGCACGGACGGAGGGACTGCTAACCGGTTAGGAGCTTTCTTT. Translation: CASTDGGTANRLGAFF. Together with reference TRBV28 and TRBJ1-1, the CDR3 gives the full variable domain: DVKVTQSSRYLVKRTGEKVFLECVQDMDHENMFWYRQDPGLGLRLIYFSYDVKMKEKGDIPEGYSVSREKKERFSLILESASTNQTSMYLCASTDGGTANRLGAFFGQGTRLTVV.

The sample holds a few counts of this clone. The rearrangement uses TRBV29-1 and TRBJ1-5; 9 bases are shared with TRBD1. The germline V gene has CDR1 SQVTM and CDR2 ANQGSEA. The CDR3 runs 13 residues. The V and J ends lost 4 bases and 8 bases, in that order; junction bases with no gene match: 6. In nucleotides, the CDR3 is TGCAGCGTTGGGACAGGGGTGGGTGAGCCCCAGCATTTT. Translated: CSVGTGVGEPQHF.

The chain uses TRBV4-2 and TRBJ1-6, with D unresolved. V was cut by 1 base and J by 7 bases, with 8 bases left in between. Germline values: CDR1 LGHNA, CDR2 YNFKEQ. This CDR3 spans 14 amino acids. The CDR3 spells CASSQGPDNSPLHF. As DNA, the CDR3 is TGTGCCAGCAGCCAAGGCCCGGACAATTCACCCCTCCACTTT.

This clone occurred a few times. The chain carries TRBV2 and TRBJ2-7, with 7 positions matching TRBD1. The CDR3 length is 15 residues. The trim removed 6 bases at V and 4 bases at J, leaving 12 bases unmatched. CDR1 is SNHLY and CDR2 is FYNNEI in the germline V gene. Written as DNA, the CDR3 is TGTGCCAGCAGAATTACGCCTCAGGGGGTTTACGAGCAGTACTTC. Translation: CASRITPQGVYEQYF.

The table lists this clone with a few counts. The CDR3 DNA follows: TGTGCCTGGGACAGGGGGCTCTCCTACAATGAGCAGTTCTTC. Its protein is CAWDRGLSYNEQFF. The gene calls are TRBV30 and TRBJ2-1, with TRBD1 identical over 10 bases. The germline CDR1 and CDR2 sequences are GTSNPN and SVGIG (reference sequence). V lost 5 bases and J lost 0; bases outside the gene matches: 1. The CDR3 runs to 14 residues.

This chain connects TRBV30 to TRBJ1-6; D gene unclear. V lost 7 bases, J lost 7 bases, and 11 bases lay in between. This CDR3 contains 12 residues. CDR1 and CDR2 from the germline V gene are GTSNPN and SVGIG (reference sequence). CDR3 region: CASGLRNSPLHF. CDR3 DNA: TGTGCCTCTGGATTAAGGAATTCACCCCTCCACTTT.